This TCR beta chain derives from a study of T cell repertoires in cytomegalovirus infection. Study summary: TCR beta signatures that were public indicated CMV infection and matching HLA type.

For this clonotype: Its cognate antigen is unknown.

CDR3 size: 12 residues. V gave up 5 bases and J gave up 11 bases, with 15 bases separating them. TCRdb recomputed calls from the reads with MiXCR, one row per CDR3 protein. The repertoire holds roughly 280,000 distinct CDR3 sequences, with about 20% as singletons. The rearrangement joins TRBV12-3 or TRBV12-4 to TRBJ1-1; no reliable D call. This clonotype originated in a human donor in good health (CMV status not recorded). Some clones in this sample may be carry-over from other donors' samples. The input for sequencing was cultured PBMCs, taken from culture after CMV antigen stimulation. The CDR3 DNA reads TGTGCCAGCAGTCCCCCCAAAGGCGGGGCTTTCTTT. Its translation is CASSPPKGGAFF.